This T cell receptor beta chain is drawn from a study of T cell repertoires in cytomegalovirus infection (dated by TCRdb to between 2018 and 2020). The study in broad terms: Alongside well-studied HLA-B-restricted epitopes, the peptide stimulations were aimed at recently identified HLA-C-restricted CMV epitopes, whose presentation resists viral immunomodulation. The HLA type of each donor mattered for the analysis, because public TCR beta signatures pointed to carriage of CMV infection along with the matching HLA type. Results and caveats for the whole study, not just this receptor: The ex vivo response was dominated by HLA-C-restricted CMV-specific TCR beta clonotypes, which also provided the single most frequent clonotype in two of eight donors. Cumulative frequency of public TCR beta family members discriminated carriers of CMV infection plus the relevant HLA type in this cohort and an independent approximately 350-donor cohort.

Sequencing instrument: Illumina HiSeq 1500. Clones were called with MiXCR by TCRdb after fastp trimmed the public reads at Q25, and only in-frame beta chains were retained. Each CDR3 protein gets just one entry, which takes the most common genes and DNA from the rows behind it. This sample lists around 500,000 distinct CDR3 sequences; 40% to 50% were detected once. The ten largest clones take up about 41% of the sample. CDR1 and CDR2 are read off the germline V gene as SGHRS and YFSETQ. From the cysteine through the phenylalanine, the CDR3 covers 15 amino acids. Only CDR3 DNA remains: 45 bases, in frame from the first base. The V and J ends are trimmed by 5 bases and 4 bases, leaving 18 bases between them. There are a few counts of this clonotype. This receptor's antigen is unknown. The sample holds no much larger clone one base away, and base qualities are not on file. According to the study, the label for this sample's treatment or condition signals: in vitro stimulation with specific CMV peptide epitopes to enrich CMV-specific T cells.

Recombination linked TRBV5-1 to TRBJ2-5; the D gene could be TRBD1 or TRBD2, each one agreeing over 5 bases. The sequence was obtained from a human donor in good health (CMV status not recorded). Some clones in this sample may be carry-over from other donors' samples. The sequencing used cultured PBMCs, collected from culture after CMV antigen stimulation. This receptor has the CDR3 CASSSGTPSLETQYF. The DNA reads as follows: TGCGCCAGCAGTTCCGGGACGCCTAGTTTAGAGACCCAGTACTTC.